The 26 T cell receptor beta chains below were found in one sample sequenced in a study of monozygotic twins with inflammatory bowel disease. TCRdb re-called the 5' RACE reads, yielding one record per CDR3 amino acid sequence without DNA. In total, the table holds under 350,000 distinct CDR3 sequences. Sequenced material: blood. The receptors here all came from a human donor with ulcerative colitis or Crohn's disease, or a healthy co-twin of an affected twin (not recorded which).

The genes are TRBV25-1 and TRBJ2-2; without DNA, the TCRdb call of TRBD2 cannot be checked. This CDR3 has 15 residues. Germline V gene data show CDR1 as MGHDK and CDR2 as SYGVNS. The CDR3 spells CASSERLAGAGELFF.

V gene TRBV23-1 combines with J gene TRBJ2-3. TRBV23-1 counts as an open reading frame of uncertain function. The CDR3 runs to 14 residues. The CDR3 sequence: CASSQIWPADTQYF.

This CDR3 reads CASSYRGSYEQYF. The gene calls are TRBV12-3 or TRBV12-4 and TRBJ2-7. The CDR3 extends over 13 amino acids.

The chain combines TRBV6-2 or TRBV6-3 with TRBJ1-1. The CDR3 has 14 amino acids. Germline V CDR1 and CDR2: MNHEY, SVGEGT. The CDR3 is CASSHRGEDTEAFF.

V gene TRBV3-1 combines with J gene TRBJ2-7; TCRdb returns TRBD1, unconfirmable since there is no DNA. The germline V gene encodes CDR1 LGHDT and CDR2 YNNKEL (reference sequence). The CDR3 loop spans 14 amino acids. CDR3 loop: CASSRTAAAYEQYF.

The chain uses TRBV7-2 and TRBJ2-7. The length of the CDR3 is 15 residues. Germline assignment: CDR1 SGHTA and CDR2 FQGNSA. CDR3 protein: CASSTRSGPSYEQYF.

The J gene is TRBJ2-7, the V gene TRBV5-4. The CDR3 is made up of 15 amino acids. The germline CDR1 and CDR2 sequences are SGHNT and YYREEE (reference sequence). CDR3 in amino acids: CASSLASRHSYEQYF.

V and J are TRBV5-1 and TRBJ2-7; checking the TCRdb D call of TRBD2 is not possible without DNA. The CDR3 spans 14 residues. CDR1 is SGHRS and CDR2 is YFSETQ in the germline V gene. The CDR3: CASSLRRGAYEQYF.

The chain combines TRBV30 with TRBJ1-1; there is no DNA to check the TCRdb D call of TRBD1. Germline CDR1 and CDR2: GTSNPN and SVGIG (reference sequence). The CDR3 is 13 residues long. This CDR3 is CAWNFRGGTEAFF.

The chain uses TRBV13 and TRBJ2-3; TCRdb outputs TRBD1, but without DNA this stays unchecked. The CDR3 loop spans 12 amino acids. Germline CDR1 is PRHDT and CDR2 is FYEKMQ (reference sequence). The CDR3 loop reads CASSLTVTGEYF.

The gene calls are TRBV28 and TRBJ2-7; TCRdb names TRBD2, which stays unverified in the absence of DNA. In germline, CDR1 is MDHEN, CDR2 SYDVKM. This CDR3 has 13 residues. The CDR3 sequence is CASKAGTLLEQYF.

The rearrangement joins TRBV29-1 to TRBJ2-1; as DNA is missing, the TRBD1 call by TCRdb cannot be tested. The CDR3 extends over 15 amino acids. From germline, CDR1 is SQVTM and CDR2 ANQGSEA. CDR3 protein: CSGTRGYGPYNEQFF.

The V and J genes are TRBV7-2 and TRBJ2-7; TCRdb returns TRBD2, unconfirmable since there is no DNA. The germline V gene has CDR1 SGHTA and CDR2 FQGNSA. CDR3 length equals 14 residues. CDR3 loop: CASLRRLTFYEQYF. The entire variable domain, with the rest obtained from reference TRBV7-2 and TRBJ2-7, is as follows: GAGVSQSPSNKVTEKGKDVELRCDPISGHTALYWYRQSLGQGLEFLIYFQGNSAPDKSGLPSDRFSAERTGGSVSTLTIQRTQQEDSAVYLCASLRRLTFYEQYFGPGTRLTVT.

CDR3 protein: CATGQGIVGETQYF. The V gene is TRBV28, the J gene TRBJ2-5; TCRdb selects TRBD1, and the lack of DNA leaves this call unchecked. This CDR3 is 14 amino acids long. Germline values: CDR1 MDHEN, CDR2 SYDVKM.

The V gene is TRBV30, the J gene TRBJ1-4. Germline lookup yields CDR1 GTSNPN and CDR2 SVGIG (reference sequence). This CDR3 region has 13 residues. The CDR3 sequence is CAWSERRVEKLFF.

The rearrangement uses TRBV10-3 and TRBJ2-7; the D call from TCRdb, TRBD2, cannot be confirmed without DNA. CDR3 size: 14 residues. CDR1 and CDR2 (germline): ENHRY, SYGVKD. The CDR3 protein is CATTRAGDSYEQYF.

The chain is built from TRBV12-3 or TRBV12-4 and TRBJ2-1; TCRdb outputs TRBD1, but without DNA this stays unchecked. The CDR3 extends over 15 amino acids. Here the CDR3 reads CASSGQGGSYNEQFF.

CDR3 loop: CASSLGNTIYF. The chain is built from TRBV7-2 and TRBJ1-3. CDR3 length: 11 amino acids. Germline CDR1 SGHTA, CDR2 FQGNSA.

V usage is TRBV5-1 and J usage is TRBJ1-2. The CDR3 extends over 12 amino acids. Germline V gene data show CDR1 as SGHRS and CDR2 as YFSETQ. The CDR3 protein is CASRSQGGGYTF.

The chain joins TRBV5-1 to TRBJ2-1; there is no DNA to check the TCRdb D call of TRBD1. CDR3 length: 17 residues. Per germline, CDR1 SGHRS and CDR2 YFSETQ. CDR3 residues: CASSRDSPPSTYNEQFF.

The chain employs TRBV25-1 and TRBJ1-1; TCRdb lists TRBD1, though no DNA is available to test this call. Germline assignment: CDR1 MGHDK and CDR2 SYGVNS. The CDR3 is 13 amino acids. The CDR3 sequence: CASSVTENTEAFF.

The chain is built from TRBV5-1 and TRBJ2-3; TCRdb proposes TRBD2, but this gene call is untestable without DNA. Germline CDR1 is SGHRS and CDR2 is YFSETQ. The CDR3 has 16 residues. The chain's CDR3 is CASSLGASRRTDTQYF. Supplemented by reference TRBV5-1 and TRBJ2-3, the full variable domain reads KAGVTQTPRYLIKTRGQQVTLSCSPISGHRSVSWYQQTPGQGLQFLFEYFSETQRNKGNFPGRFSGRQFSNSRSEMNVSTLELGDSALYLCASSLGASRRTDTQYFGPGTRLTVL.

V gene TRBV11-2 combines with J gene TRBJ2-1; as DNA is missing, the TRBD1 call by TCRdb cannot be tested. This CDR3 is 16 amino acids long. Germline CDR1 reads SGHAT; CDR2 reads FQNNGV. CDR3: CASSLVGTGVRNEQFF.

The V and J genes are TRBV7-2 and TRBJ2-5; TCRdb returns TRBD1, unconfirmable since there is no DNA. Germline CDR1 SGHTA, CDR2 FQGNSA. The length of the CDR3 is 15 residues. CDR3 residues: CASSALQGRQETQYF.

V gene TRBV28 combines with J gene TRBJ2-4; TCRdb's assignment of TRBD2 cannot be checked, as there is no DNA. The CDR3 runs 15 residues. The germline gives CDR1 MDHEN, CDR2 SYDVKM. This chain's CDR3 is CASSSNGAPKNIQYF.

The V gene is TRBV5-1, the J gene TRBJ2-1; TCRdb calls TRBD2, which cannot be checked without DNA. This CDR3 spans 15 amino acids. Per the germline V gene, CDR1 is SGHRS and CDR2 is YFSETQ. The CDR3 here is CASSRQGLGLTEQFF.